This T cell receptor (beta chain) is drawn from a study of blood T cell repertoires in COVID-19. In the study overall: T cells, B-cell-depleted T cells, or PBMCs supplied cDNA or gDNA.

CDR3 length: 16 amino acids. Germline values: CDR1 SGDLS, CDR2 YYNGEE. Trimming took 0 bases from V and 2 from J; bases not matched to a gene: 5. Categorization into cohorts depended on clinical history that participants reported. All recovered Cohort 3 donors got two negative PCRs, got clearance, or saw symptom resolution. As handled by the study authors: Scientists estimated how many nucleated cells there were by amplifying reference gene primers. Here immunoSEQ multiplex PCR was the method, and the copy in TCRdb shows in-frame clones only, minus some. Clone size and V and J calls were adopted from that table, with D and trimming inferred from the DNA. The data show some 270,000 clones, with roughly 80% seen just once and about 3.5% held by the top ten.

What was sequenced was PBMCs or T cells enriched from blood (not recorded which). This chain uses TRBV9 with TRBJ2-7; the match to TRBD1 covers 10 bases. This TCR was sampled from a middle-aged man who had recovered from COVID-19. The CDR3 loop reads CASSVGPGQGTYEQYF. CDR3 in DNA: TGTGCCAGCAGCGTAGGGCCGGGACAGGGGACCTACGAGCAGTACTTC.